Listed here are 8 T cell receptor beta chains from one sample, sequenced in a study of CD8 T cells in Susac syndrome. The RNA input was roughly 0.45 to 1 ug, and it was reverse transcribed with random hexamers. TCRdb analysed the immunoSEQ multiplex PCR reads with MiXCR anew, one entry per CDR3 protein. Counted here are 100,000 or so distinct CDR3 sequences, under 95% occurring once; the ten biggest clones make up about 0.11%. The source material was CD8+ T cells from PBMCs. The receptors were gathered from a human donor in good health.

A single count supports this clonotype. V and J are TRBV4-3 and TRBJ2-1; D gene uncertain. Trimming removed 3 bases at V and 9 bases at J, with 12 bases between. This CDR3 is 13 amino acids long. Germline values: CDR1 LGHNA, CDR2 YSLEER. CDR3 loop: CASSHELQLEQFF. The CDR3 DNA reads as TGCGCCAGCAGCCATGAACTTCAGCTTGAGCAGTTCTTC.

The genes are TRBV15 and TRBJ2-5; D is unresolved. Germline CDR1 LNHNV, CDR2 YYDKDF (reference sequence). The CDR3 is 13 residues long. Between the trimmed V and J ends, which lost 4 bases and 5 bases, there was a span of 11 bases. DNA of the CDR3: TGTGCCACCAGCAAAGCTAGAAGGGAGACCCAGTACTTC. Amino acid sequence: CATSKARRETQYF.

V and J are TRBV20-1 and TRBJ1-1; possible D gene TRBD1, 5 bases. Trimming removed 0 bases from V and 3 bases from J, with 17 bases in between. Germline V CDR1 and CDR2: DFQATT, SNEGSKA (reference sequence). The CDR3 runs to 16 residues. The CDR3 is CSARDLRDGPYTEAFF. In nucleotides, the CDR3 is TGCAGTGCTAGAGATCTTAGGGACGGACCTTACACTGAAGCTTTCTTT.

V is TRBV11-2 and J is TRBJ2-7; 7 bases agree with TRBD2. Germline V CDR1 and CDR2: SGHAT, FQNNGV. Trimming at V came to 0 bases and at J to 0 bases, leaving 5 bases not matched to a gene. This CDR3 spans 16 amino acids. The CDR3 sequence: CASSLDLAAGSYEQYF. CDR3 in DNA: TGTGCCAGCAGCTTAGATCTAGCGGCGGGCTCCTACGAGCAGTACTTC.

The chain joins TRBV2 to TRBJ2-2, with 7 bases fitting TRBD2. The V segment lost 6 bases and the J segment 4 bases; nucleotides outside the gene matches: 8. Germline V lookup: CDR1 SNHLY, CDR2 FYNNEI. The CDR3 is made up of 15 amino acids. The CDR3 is CASSTWASGTGELFF. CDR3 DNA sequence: TGTGCCAGCAGCACTTGGGCTAGCGGCACCGGGGAGCTGTTTTTT.

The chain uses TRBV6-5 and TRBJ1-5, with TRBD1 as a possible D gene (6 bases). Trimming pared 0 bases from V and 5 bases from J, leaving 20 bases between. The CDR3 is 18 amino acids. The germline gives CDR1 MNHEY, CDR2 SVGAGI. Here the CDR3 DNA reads TGTGCCAGCAGTTACTCGATCCCGGACAGAGAAAATGATCAGCCCCAGCATTTT. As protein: CASSYSIPDRENDQPQHF.

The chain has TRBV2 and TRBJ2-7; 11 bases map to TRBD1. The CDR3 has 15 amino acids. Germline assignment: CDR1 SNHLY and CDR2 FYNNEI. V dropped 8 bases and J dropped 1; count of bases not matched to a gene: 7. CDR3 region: CASSSGDRGSYEQYF. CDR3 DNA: TGTGCCAGCTCCTCTGGGGACAGGGGGTCCTACGAGCAGTACTTC.

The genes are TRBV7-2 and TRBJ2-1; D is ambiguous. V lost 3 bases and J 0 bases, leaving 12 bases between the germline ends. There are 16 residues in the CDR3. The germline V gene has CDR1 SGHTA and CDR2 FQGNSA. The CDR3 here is CASSFVAQLSYNEQFF. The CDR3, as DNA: TGTGCCAGCAGCTTTGTTGCCCAACTCTCCTACAATGAGCAGTTCTTC.